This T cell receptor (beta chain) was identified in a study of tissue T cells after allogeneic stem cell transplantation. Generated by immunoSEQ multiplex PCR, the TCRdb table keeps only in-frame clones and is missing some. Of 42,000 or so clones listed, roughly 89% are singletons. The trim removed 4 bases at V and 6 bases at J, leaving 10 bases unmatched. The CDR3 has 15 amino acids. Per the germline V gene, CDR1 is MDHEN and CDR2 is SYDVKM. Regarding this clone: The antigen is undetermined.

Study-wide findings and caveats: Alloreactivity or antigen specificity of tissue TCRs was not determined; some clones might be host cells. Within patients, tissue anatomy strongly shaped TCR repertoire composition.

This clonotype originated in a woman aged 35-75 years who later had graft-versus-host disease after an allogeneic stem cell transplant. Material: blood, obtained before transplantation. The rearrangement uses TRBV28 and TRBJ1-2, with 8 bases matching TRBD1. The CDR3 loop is CASSSRTGGVDGYTF. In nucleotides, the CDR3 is TGTGCCAGCAGTTCACGCACAGGGGGAGTAGATGGCTACACCTTC.